This entry lists 6 T cell receptor beta chains sequenced from one sample in a study of CD8 T cells in ankylosing spondylitis. One entry per CDR3 protein, called by TCRdb with MiXCR from the 5' RACE reads. Of approximately 35,000 distinct CDR3 sequences detected, roughly 13% appear once; the ten largest clones hold about a third. Sequenced input: synovial fluid, either unsorted or a sorted T cell fraction (not recorded which). These receptor sequences come from a male donor with ankylosing spondylitis.

The chain uses TRBV25-1 and TRBJ2-3, with a weak D call TRBD2 (5 bases). There are 15 residues in the CDR3. The V end lost 6 bases, the J end lost 5 bases, and 18 bases lay between the germline ends. The germline V gene encodes CDR1 MGHDK and CDR2 SYGVNS. The CDR3 reads CASSLLEGEVDTQYF. CDR3 coding DNA: TGTGCCAGCAGCCTCTTAGAGGGAGAGGTAGATACGCAGTATTTT.

Note on this clonotype: The junction departs from the called germline gene at one end, perhaps through a read error. The chain combines TRBV4-2 with TRBJ2-5; 12 bases agree with TRBD2. In germline, CDR1 is LGHNA, CDR2 YNFKEQ. There are 18 residues in the CDR3. For the CDR3, the DNA is TGTGCCAGCAGCCAACCCGCACTAGCGGGAGGTGAACAAGAGACCCAGGACTTC. This encodes CASSQPALAGGEQETQDF.

This clonotype was seen a handful of times. The V gene is TRBV7-9, the J gene TRBJ2-2; unclear D gene. There are 13 residues in the CDR3. The germline V gene has CDR1 SEHNR and CDR2 FQNEAQ (reference sequence). Trimming cost V 3 bases and J 4 bases, with 6 bases left between them. CDR3: CASSFWLTGELFF. The CDR3 DNA follows: TGTGCCAGCAGCTTTTGGCTCACCGGGGAGCTGTTTTTT.

This clonotype has just a few counts. The V call is TRBV7-2, the J call TRBJ2-7; D gene unclear. Trimming pared 3 bases from V and 2 bases from J, leaving 20 bases between. The CDR3 runs 17 residues. CDR1 is SGHTA and CDR2 is FQGNSA in the germline V gene. The CDR3 nucleotides are TGTGCCAGCAGCTTTAGAGAGATCCCAAGTAGAACCTACGAGCAGTACTTC. This translates into CASSFREIPSRTYEQYF. Complete variable domain (other parts from reference TRBV7-2 and TRBJ2-7): GAGVSQSPSNKVTEKGKDVELRCDPISGHTALYWYRQSLGQGLEFLIYFQGNSAPDKSGLPSDRFSAERTGGSVSTLTIQRTQQEDSAVYLCASSFREIPSRTYEQYFGPGTRLTVT.

This clonotype has only a few counts. The chain employs TRBV7-9 and TRBJ2-1; D is possibly TRBD1 (6 bases). The V end lost 1 base, the J end lost 0 bases, and 7 bases lay between the germline ends. This CDR3 is 15 amino acids long. Germline V gives CDR1 SEHNR, CDR2 FQNEAQ (reference sequence). Here the CDR3 DNA reads TGTGCCAGCAGCTTAGACAGGGACTCCTACAATGAGCAGTTCTTC. Its protein product is CASSLDRDSYNEQFF.

This clonotype was seen more than once but under ten times. J is TRBJ2-7 and V is TRBV6-1; 11 bases are a match to TRBD2. V gave up 2 bases and J gave up 0 bases; unmatched junction bases: 0. Germline CDR1 MNHNS, CDR2 SASEGT. The CDR3 sequence is 15 residues long. Here the CDR3 reads CASSELAGGSYEQYF. The CDR3 nucleotides are TGTGCCAGCAGTGAACTAGCGGGGGGCTCCTACGAGCAGTACTTC.